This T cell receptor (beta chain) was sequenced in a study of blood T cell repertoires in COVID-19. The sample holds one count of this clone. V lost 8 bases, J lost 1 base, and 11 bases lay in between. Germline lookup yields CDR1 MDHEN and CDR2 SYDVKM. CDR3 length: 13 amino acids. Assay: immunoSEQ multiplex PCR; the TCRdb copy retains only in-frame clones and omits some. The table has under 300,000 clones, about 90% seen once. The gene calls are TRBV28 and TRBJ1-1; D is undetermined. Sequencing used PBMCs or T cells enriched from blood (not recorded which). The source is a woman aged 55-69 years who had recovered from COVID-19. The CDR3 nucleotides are TGTGCCAGCCTTCCTACCCCGAACACTGAAGCTTTCTTT. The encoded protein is CASLPTPNTEAFF.